This T cell receptor beta chain was recovered during a study of regulatory T cells in long-lasting Graves disease. The time point: newly diagnosed GD, antithyroid drugs for less than 3 months. PBMCs provided the RNA from which the TCR library was made. The table lists this clonotype with a few counts. The germline gene is not matched at one end of the junction; a read error may be the cause. Building the TCR beta libraries relied on iRepertoire HTBI primers, and CDR3 regions underwent Arm-PCR. Under the authors' procedure: Taken together, the samples had roughly 56 TRBV and 13 to 15 TRBJ segments identified. TCRdb fed the multiplex PCR reads into MiXCR, producing one record per CDR3 protein. TCRdb's processing, not the authors' own work, is the source of the V and J calls. The data hold 350,000 to 400,000 distinct CDR3 sequences, with 15% to 18% observed a single time. The sequence was collected from a female donor with Graves disease. This sample comprised peripheral blood mononuclear cells (PBMCs), obtained at new diagnosis, from a patient treated with antithyroid drugs.

The CDR3 loop reads CASRLDRTGWGNTGELFF. In nucleotides, the CDR3 is TGTGCCAGCAGATTAGATCGCACAGGGTGGGGGAACACCGGGGAGCTGTTTTTT. The V and J genes are TRBV12-3 or TRBV12-4 and TRBJ2-2, with D possibly matching TRBD1 (6 bases). CDR3 length equals 18 residues.